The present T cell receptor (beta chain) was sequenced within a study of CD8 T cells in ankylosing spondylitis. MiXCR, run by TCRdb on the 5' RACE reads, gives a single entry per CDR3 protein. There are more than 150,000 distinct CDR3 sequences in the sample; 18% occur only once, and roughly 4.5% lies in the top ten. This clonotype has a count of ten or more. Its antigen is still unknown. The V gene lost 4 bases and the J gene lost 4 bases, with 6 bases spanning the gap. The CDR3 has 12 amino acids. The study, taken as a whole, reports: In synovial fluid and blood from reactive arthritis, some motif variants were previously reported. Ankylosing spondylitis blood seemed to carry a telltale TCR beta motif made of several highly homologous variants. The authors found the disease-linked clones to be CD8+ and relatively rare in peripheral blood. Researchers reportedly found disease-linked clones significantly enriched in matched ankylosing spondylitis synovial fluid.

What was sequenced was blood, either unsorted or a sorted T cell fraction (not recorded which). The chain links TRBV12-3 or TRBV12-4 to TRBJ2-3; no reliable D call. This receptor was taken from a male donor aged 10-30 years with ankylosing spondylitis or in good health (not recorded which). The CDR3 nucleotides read TGTGCCAGCAGTTACGTGGCAGATACGCAGTATTTT. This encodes CASSYVADTQYF.